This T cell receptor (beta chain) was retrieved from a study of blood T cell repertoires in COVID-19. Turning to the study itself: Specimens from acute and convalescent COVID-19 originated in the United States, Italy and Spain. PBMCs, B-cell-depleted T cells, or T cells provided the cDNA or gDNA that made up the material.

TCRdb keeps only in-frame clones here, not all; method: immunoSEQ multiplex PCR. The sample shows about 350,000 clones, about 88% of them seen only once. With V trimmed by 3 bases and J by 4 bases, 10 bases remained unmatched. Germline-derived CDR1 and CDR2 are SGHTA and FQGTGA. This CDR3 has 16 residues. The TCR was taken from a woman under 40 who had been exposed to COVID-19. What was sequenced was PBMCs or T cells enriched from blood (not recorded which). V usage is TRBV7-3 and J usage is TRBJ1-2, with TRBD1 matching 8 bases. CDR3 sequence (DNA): TGTGCCAGCAGCTTGGGCCCAGGACAGGGTGGCTATGGCTACACCTTC. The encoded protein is CASSLGPGQGGYGYTF.